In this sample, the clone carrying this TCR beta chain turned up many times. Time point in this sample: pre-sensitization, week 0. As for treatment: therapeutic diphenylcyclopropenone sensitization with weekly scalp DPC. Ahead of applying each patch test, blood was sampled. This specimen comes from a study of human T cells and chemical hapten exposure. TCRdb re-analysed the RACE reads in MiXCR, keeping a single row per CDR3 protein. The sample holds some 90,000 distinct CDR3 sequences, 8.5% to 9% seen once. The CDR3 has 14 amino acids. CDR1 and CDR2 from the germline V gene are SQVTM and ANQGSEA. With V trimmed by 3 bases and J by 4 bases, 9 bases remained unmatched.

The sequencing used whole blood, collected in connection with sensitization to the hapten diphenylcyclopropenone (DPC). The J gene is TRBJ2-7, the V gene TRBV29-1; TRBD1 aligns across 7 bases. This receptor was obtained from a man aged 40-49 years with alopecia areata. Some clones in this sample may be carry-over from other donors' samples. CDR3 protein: CSVDGDSASYEQYF. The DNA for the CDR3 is TGCAGCGTTGATGGGGACAGTGCTTCTTACGAGCAGTACTTC.